Sequencing of this T cell receptor beta chain was carried out in a study of blood T cell repertoires in COVID-19. Background on the study: T cells, B-cell-depleted T cells, or PBMCs provided the cDNA or gDNA that served as material.

TCRdb's copy holds only in-frame clones and misses some; the assay was immunoSEQ multiplex PCR. The sample yields under 300,000 clones, approximately 90% seen once. Per the germline V gene, CDR1 is GTSNPN and CDR2 is SVGIG (reference sequence). This CDR3 region has 13 residues. V gave up 5 bases and J gave up 1 base, with 10 bases separating them. Input material: PBMCs or T cells enriched from blood (not recorded which). The chain carries TRBV30 and TRBJ2-3, with D tentatively TRBD2 (5 bases). This sequence was found in a woman in her thirties or forties with acute COVID-19. The CDR3 DNA follows: TGTGCCTGGGATGCCGGGGGCACAGATACGCAGTATTTT. This sequence encodes CAWDAGGTDTQYF.